This T cell receptor (beta chain) was recorded in a study of glioma-infiltrating T cells after dendritic cell vaccination. Whole-study context: The vaccine used monocyte-derived dendritic cells pulsed overnight with autologous tumor lysate.

The immunoSEQ assay amplified TCRB CDR3 from up to roughly 2 ug DNA. The data were produced by immunoSEQ multiplex PCR, yet TCRdb's version contains in-frame clones alone and is incomplete. The sample consists of 80,000 to 95,000 clones, approximately 87% of them appearing once. Study-wide findings and caveats: TCR clonality showed no direct relationship with survival.

A remark on this clone: Its target is not known.

The sequence was collected from a human donor with glioblastoma. The sequencing here drew on blood, taken before dendritic cell vaccination.

CDR3 nucleotide sequence: TGTGCCAGCAGCCCAGTGGTGGCAGGGGAAAACATTCAGTACTTC. This translates into CASSPVVAGENIQYF. The rearrangement links TRBV11-2 to TRBJ2-4; perhaps TRBD1 as D (6 bases). Trimming stripped 5 bases from V and 5 bases from J, with 16 bases between. CDR3 size: 15 residues. Germline CDR1 reads SGHAT; CDR2 reads FQNNGV.